This T cell receptor beta chain was obtained from a study of T cells in narcolepsy. Looking at the study overall: Patients with NT1 or NT2 and healthy control donors were enrolled. Regarding the study as a whole: Some memory CD4+ repertoires had no autoreactive clone sequences. Autoreactive HCRT-specific and TRIB2-specific clonotypes were marked in same-patient CSF-versus-blood CD4+ comparisons. Blood of same and different patients, but not healthy controls, reportedly held recurring autoreactive clonotypes.

The table came from immunoSEQ multiplex PCR; TCRdb's copy has only in-frame clones and leaves some out. The sample yields tens of thousands of clones, 70% to 90% seen once. Germline lookup yields CDR1 SGHRS and CDR2 YFSETQ. V dropped 5 bases and J dropped 5; count of bases not matched to a gene: 10. This CDR3 is 15 amino acids long. As regards this clone: Its cognate antigen is unknown.

Sequenced sample: CD45RA- memory CD4+ T cells from PBMCs. The source of this sequence is a human donor with narcolepsy. The V gene is TRBV5-1, the J gene TRBJ2-3, with 8 bases lining up with TRBD2. CDR3 loop: CASRPPAGVRDTQYF. The CDR3 DNA is TGCGCCAGCAGGCCCCCAGCGGGAGTTCGAGATACGCAGTATTTT.